This T cell receptor beta chain was identified during a study of identical twins. Study conclusions and caveats: These conclusions were based on statistical analysis (cross-sectional, not following the same donors). Excess sharing by twins proved weaker in beta out-of-frame sequences. The presence of invariant MAIT and iNKT cells could partly confound analyses of zero-insertion sequences. For out-of-frame alpha sequences shared by twins, low generation probability was in excess.

This clonotype was detected a few times. Its matching antigen is unknown. MiXCR was run by TCRdb on the 5' RACE reads, yielding one entry per CDR3 protein. The sample has about 150,000 distinct CDR3 sequences, around 3.4% seen once. The CDR3 sequence is 18 residues long. Germline V gene sequence: CDR1 DFQATT, CDR2 SNEGSKA (reference sequence). V shed 6 bases and J 0 bases; nucleotides not matched to a gene: 10. Sequenced: memory T cells sorted from blood. This clonotype was sampled from a young man in good health. The chain recombines TRBV20-1 with TRBJ2-6, with 11 bases lining up with TRBD1. The CDR3 region has the DNA TGCAGTGCACGAAGGACAGGGGGCGCACCCTCTGGGGCCAACGTCCTGACTTTC. Translated, it gives CSARRTGGAPSGANVLTF.